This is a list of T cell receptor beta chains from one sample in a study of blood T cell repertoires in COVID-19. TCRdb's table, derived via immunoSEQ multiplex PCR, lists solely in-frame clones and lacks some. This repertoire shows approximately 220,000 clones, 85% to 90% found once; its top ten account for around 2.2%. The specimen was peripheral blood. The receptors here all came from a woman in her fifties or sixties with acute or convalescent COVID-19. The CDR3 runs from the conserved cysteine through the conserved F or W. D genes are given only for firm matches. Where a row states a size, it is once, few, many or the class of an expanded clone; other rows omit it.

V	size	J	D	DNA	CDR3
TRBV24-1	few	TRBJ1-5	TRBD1	TGTGCCACCAGTGATCGGGACAGCCGGATTCCCCAGCATTTT	CATSDRDSRIPQHF
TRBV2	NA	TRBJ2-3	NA	TGTGCCAGCAGTTCAGACTCGGACCTCGGAGGCAGAACAGATACGCAGTATTTT	CASSSDSDLGGRTDTQYF
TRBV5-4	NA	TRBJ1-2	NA	TGTGCCAGCAGCTTGCGAAGACAGTCATATGGCTACACCTTC	CASSLRRQSYGYTF
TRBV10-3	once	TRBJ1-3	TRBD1	TGTGCCATCAGTGGCACAGGGGGACAGGGAAACACCATATATTTT	CAISGTGGQGNTIYF
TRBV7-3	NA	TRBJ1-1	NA	TGTGCCAGCAGCCGCGGGGGGGCCTCTGAAGCTTTCTTT	CASSRGGASEAFF
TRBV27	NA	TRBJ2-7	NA	TGTGCCAGCAGAGTTGTTGGAGCTGGAGAGAGGTACTTC	CASRVVGAGERYF
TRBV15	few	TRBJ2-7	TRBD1	TGTGCCACCAGCAGTAACAGGGGGTTAGGCTACGAGCAGTACTTC	CATSSNRGLGYEQYF
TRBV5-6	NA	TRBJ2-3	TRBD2	TGTGCCAGCAGCCCCGGATATTTAGCGGGACTCACAGATACGCAGTATTTT	CASSPGYLAGLTDTQYF
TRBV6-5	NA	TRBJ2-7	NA	TGTGCCAGTCAACGAAGGGCAGGGCGTCACGAGCAGTACTTC	CASQRRAGRHEQYF
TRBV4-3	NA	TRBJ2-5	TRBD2	TGCGCCAGCAGCCAAGAATGGCCCCAGCGGGGGGGAGAGACCCAGTACTTC	CASSQEWPQRGGETQYF
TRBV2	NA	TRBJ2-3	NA	TGTGCCAATCGACAGATCTCTAGCACAGATACGCAGTATTTT	CANRQISSTDTQYF
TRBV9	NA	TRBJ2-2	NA	TGTGCCAGCAGCGGCGTCGGGACTCTTAGTACCGGGGAGCTGTTTTTT	CASSGVGTLSTGELFF
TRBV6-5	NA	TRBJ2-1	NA	TGTGCCAGCAGCGACAGAACTAGCCTGAATGAGCAGTTCTTC	CASSDRTSLNEQFF
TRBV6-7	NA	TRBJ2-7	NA	TGTGCCAGCAGATCCGGGGGAAGCTCCTACGAGCAGTACTTC	CASRSGGSSYEQYF
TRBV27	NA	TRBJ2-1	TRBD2	TGTGCCAGCAGTTGGAGGGGTACAAAGGCTAGCGGGCGCCCGGTGGGCAATGAGCAGTTCTTC	CASSWRGTKASGRPVGNEQFF
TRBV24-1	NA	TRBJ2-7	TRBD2	TGTGCCACCAGTACCGCGGGGGGCGAGCAGTACTTC	CATSTAGGEQYF
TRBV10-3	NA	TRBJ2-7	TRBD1	TGTGCCATCAGTGAGGGACCCGGGACAGGGGGTCGAAGAGGCGAGCAGTACTTC	CAISEGPGTGGRRGEQYF
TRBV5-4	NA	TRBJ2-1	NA	TGTGCCAGCAGCTTGGAAAGGGGTGAGCAGTTCTTC	CASSLERGEQFF
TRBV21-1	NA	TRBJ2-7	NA	TGTGCCAGCAGGCCGAGGTCGGGCTACGAGCAGTACTTC	CASRPRSGYEQYF
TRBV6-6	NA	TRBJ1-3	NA	TGTGCCAGCAGCGTAAACTCTGGAAACACCATATATTTT	CASSVNSGNTIYF
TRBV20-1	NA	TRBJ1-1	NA	TGCAGTGCTCACAGGAACACTGAAGCTTTCTTT	CSAHRNTEAFF
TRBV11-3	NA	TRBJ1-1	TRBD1	TGTGCCAGCAGCTTAGAGGGGGGACAGGAAGCTTTCTTT	CASSLEGGQEAFF
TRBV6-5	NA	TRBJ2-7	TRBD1	TGTGCCAGCAGCCCGACAGGGCCCTACGAGCAGTACTTC	CASSPTGPYEQYF
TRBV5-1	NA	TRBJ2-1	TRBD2	TGCGCCAGCAGCTTGCCCAGCGGGGTTGAGAATGAGCAGTTCTTC	CASSLPSGVENEQFF
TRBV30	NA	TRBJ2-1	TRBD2	TGTGCCTGGAGATCGTCGCGGGGGGGTAATGAGCAGTTCTTC	CAWRSSRGGNEQFF
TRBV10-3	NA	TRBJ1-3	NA	TGTGCCATCAGTGACCCTAACAGATCTGGAAACACCATATATTTT	CAISDPNRSGNTIYF
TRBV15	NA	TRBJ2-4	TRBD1	TGTGCCACCTCCGGGACAGGGCTTAACATTCAGTACTTC	CATSGTGLNIQYF